The clone carrying this T cell receptor (beta chain) was found a few times. Data came from immunoSEQ multiplex PCR; TCRdb stores just in-frame clones and leaves some out. The sample has 60,000 to 75,000 clones; more than 60% are singletons. This entry is derived from a study of neoadjuvant anti-PD-1 for oral cavity cancer. The V end lost 6 bases, the J end lost 0 bases, and 21 bases lay between the germline ends. CDR3 size: 18 residues. Germline CDR1 is LNHDA and CDR2 is SQIVND (reference sequence). This clonotype originated in a person aged 40-85 years with oral cavity squamous cell carcinoma. The specimen comprised PBMCs, sampled before nivolumab (anti-PD-1) treatment. The chain links TRBV19 to TRBJ2-1; weak D call: TRBD1 (7 bases). Here the CDR3 DNA reads TGTGCCAGTAGCCGAGTACGGGGGACAGCCTTCTCCTACAATGAGCAGTTCTTC. Its translation: CASSRVRGTAFSYNEQFF.